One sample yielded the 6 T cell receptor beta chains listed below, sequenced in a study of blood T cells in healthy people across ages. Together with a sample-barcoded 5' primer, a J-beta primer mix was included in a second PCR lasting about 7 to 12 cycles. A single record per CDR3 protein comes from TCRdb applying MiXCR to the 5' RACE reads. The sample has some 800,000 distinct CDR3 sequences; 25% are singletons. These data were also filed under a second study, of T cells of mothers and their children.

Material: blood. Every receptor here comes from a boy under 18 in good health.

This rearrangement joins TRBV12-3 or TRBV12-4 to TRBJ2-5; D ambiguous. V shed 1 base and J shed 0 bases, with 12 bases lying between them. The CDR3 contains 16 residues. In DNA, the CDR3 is TGTGCCAGCAGTTTAGGGCTCACTGAGTACCAAGAGACCCAGTACTTC. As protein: CASSLGLTEYQETQYF.

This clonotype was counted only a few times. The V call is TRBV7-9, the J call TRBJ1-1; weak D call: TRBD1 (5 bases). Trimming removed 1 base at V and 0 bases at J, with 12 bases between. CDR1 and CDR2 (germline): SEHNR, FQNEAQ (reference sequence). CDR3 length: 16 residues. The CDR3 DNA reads TGTGCCAGCAGCTTAGGACCAGGGCGGGTGAACACTGAAGCTTTCTTT. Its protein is CASSLGPGRVNTEAFF.

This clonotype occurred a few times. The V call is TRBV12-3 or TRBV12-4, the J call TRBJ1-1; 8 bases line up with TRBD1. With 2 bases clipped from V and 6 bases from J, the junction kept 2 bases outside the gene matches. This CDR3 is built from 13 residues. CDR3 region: CASSLQGASEAFF. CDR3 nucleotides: TGTGCCAGCAGTTTACAGGGGGCGTCTGAAGCTTTCTTT.

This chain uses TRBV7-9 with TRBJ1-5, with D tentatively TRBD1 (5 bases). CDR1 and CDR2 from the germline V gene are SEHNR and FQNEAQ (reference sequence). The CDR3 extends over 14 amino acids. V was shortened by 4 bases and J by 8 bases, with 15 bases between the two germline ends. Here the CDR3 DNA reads TGTGCCAGCAGCTCGATGGGGGGGTTTGAGCCCCAGCATTTT. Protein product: CASSSMGGFEPQHF. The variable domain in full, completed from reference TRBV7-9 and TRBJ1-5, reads DTGVSQNPRHKITKRGQNVTFRCDPISEHNRLYWYRQTLGQGPEFLTYFQNEAQLEKSRLLSDRFSAERPKGSFSTLEIQRTEQGDSAMYLCASSSMGGFEPQHFGDGTRLSIL.

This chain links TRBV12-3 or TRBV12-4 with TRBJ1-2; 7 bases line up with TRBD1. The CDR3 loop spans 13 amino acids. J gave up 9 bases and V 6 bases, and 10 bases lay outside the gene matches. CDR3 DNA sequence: TGTGCCAGCAGACTTCGACAGGGAGGGAGCTACACCTTC. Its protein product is CASRLRQGGSYTF.

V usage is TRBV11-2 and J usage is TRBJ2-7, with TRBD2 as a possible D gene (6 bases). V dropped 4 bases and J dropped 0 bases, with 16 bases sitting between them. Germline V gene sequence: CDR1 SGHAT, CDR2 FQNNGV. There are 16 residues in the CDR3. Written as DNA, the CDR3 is TGTGCCAGCAGCTCCCCAGGAGGGACCCACTCCTACGAGCAGTACTTC. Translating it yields CASSSPGGTHSYEQYF.